This T cell receptor beta chain was profiled in a study of T-cell memory formation after mild COVID-19. 5'RACE with constant-segment primers yielded barcoded, UMI-tagged TCR alpha and TCR beta cDNA libraries. TCRdb reprocessed the 5' RACE reads via MiXCR and lists one record per CDR3 protein. The repertoire holds fewer than 650,000 distinct CDR3 sequences, with 20% to 25% as singletons. The clonotype was recovered from an adult woman who had mild COVID-19 (a few samples of this study predate the infection). Cell type and time point are not known. Sequenced input: PBMCs or a T cell subset sorted from them (not recorded which).

This chain's CDR3 is CATSRTTTGGTFFYEQYF. DNA of the CDR3: TGTGCCACCAGCAGAACCACGACAGGGGGCACGTTTTTTTACGAGCAGTACTTC. This chain connects TRBV15 to TRBJ2-7, with TRBD1 matching 10 bases. Germline V gene lookup returns CDR1 LNHNV and CDR2 YYDKDF (reference sequence). The CDR3 is 18 residues long. Trimming at V came to 2 bases and at J to 4 bases, leaving 14 bases not matched to a gene.